This entry is about one T cell receptor beta chain. This clone was observed once. Which antigen it targets is not known. No per-base quality is available; no much larger clone lies one base away. The CDR3 regions of human TCRbeta chains were subjected to immunosequencing. In the authors' own workflow: TCRs in the repertoires were matched against a reference library of SARS-CoV-2-specific TCRs that had been generated with the MIRA antigen-specificity platform. Breadth meant the fraction of unique TCRs that were SARS-CoV-2-associated, whereas depth meant the fraction of total T cells that were SARS-CoV-2-associated. Each spike-specific TCR was assigned to its reactive spike region and to a CD4 or CD8 class using the MIRA data. Log10-transformed breadth and depth values were compared by one-way ANOVA with Sidak's multiple comparisons tests. TCRdb obtained this table from immuneACCESS and retained in-frame rearrangements with V and J assigned. These tables miss some clones; where compared with another copy, unresolved V genes account for less than half of the shortfall, and the remainder is unexplained. The V and J calls and the clone size are those of that table, but D and trimming were determined from the DNA. Recorded for this sample are some 150,000 clones; 65% to 90% of them occurred a single time. Of the sample, 7.9% falls within the top ten clones.

The time point label corresponds to: about 28 days (+/-7) after the second vaccine dose. Taken with the paper, the label for treatment or condition translates to: meningococcal conjugate vaccine given as trial control. Vaccinee samples came from UK trials COV001 and COV002, including a single-blind randomized controlled phase 2/3 trial of AZD1222 (ChAdOx1 nCoV-19) in healthy adults. For TCRbeta chain sequencing, PBMC samples from trial participants were taken at day 0 and at day 28 after the second dose. The data are from a study of T cell responses to AZD1222 COVID-19 vaccine (dated by TCRdb to the early 2020s). Background for the entire study: TCR sequencing covered some 240 trial participants: about 210 given two doses of AZD1222 and around 26 given two doses of MenACWY control vaccine. Trial participants were enrolled by age into subgroups of 18-55, 56-69 and 70-plus years, and about 150, 27 and 61 TCR-sequenced participants, respectively, were included in these subgroups.

For this chain, trimming is 5 bases at the V end and 0 bases at the J end, and the number of junction bases without a gene match is 4. Taken from cysteine to phenylalanine, the CDR3 has 15 residues. Just the 45-base CDR3 DNA is kept, in frame starting at base 1. CDR1 is given as LGHNT and CDR2 as FRNRAP, both from the germline V gene. General conclusions and limits of the study: Nearly half of unique spike-specific TCRs reportedly recognized epitopes outside regions mutated in the B.1.351 and B.1.1.7 variants. Because no day 14 peak-response samples were available, the repertoires could be characterized only after the peak T cell response. A significant rise in spike-specific TCR breadth and depth was observed after two AZD1222 doses relative to day 0 and relative to MenACWY recipients. Participants were mostly white British and included more females than males, and it was suggested by the authors that clonal diversity may have been underestimated. Only five to seven AZD1222 recipients were SARS-CoV-2 seropositive at baseline, limiting conclusions about previously exposed vaccinees. The vaccine-associated CD4 TCRs covered the entire spike protein, and the dominant responses fell in regions 160-218 and 743-854. The 56-69-year group was small, and its depth increase did not reach significance, likely because of low power.

Recombination connected TRBV12-5 to TRBJ2-5; 9 bases in the junction line up with TRBD1. The source of this sequence is an adult who received the MenACWY meningococcal vaccine as a control. The source material was peripheral blood, sampled 28 days after the second dose of the MenACWY control vaccine. The bases are TGTGCTAGTGGTCCGGGACAGGGTCACCAAGAGACCCAGTACTTC. Its product reads: CASGPGQGHQETQYF.